The T cell receptor (beta chain) described here comes from a study of blood T cell repertoires in COVID-19. Study background: Specimens from acute and convalescent COVID-19 originated in the United States, Italy and Spain. The cDNA or gDNA used as material had been derived from T cells, B-cell-depleted T cells, or PBMCs.

Original methodology: Amplified reference gene primers provided the basis for estimating nucleated cell counts. Profiled with immunoSEQ multiplex PCR; TCRdb holds only in-frame clones, not every one. V, J and clone size are those of that table, while D and trimming were read from the DNA. The table has under 250,000 clones, 80% seen once; the top ten hold roughly 13%. The CDR3 runs to 14 residues. The ends were cut back, 6 bases at V and 0 bases at J, with 12 bases in the middle. Looked up from germline, CDR1 is LNHDA and CDR2 is SQIVND (reference sequence). This clone was seen at least ten times. The sample comprised peripheral blood. This receptor was identified in a human donor in a cohort sampled during active COVID-19. The chain uses TRBV19 and TRBJ2-7; a weak D match, TRBD2 (6 bases). CDR3 coding DNA: TGTGCCAGTAGCCCGGGACTTTTCTCCTACGAGCAGTACTTC. Translated, it gives CASSPGLFSYEQYF.